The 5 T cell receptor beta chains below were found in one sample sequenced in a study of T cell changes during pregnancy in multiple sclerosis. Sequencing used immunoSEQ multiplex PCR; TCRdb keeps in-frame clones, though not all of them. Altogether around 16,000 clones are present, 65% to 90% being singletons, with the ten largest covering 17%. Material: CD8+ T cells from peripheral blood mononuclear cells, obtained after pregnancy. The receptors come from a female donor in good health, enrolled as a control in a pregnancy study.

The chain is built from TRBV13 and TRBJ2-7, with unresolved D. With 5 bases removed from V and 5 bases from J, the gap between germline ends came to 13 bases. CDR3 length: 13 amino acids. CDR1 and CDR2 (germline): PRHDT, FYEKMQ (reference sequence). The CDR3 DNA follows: TGTGCCAGCAGCACCCCCTCTAGTGACGAGCAGTACTTC. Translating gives CASSTPSSDEQYF.

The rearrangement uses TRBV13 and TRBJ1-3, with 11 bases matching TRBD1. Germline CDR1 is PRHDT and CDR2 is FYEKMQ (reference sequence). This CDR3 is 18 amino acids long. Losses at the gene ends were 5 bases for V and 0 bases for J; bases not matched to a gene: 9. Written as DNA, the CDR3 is TGTGCCAGCAGCCCCGGGACAGGGGGTCCCTCCTCTGGAAACACCATATATTTT. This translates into CASSPGTGGPSSGNTIYF.

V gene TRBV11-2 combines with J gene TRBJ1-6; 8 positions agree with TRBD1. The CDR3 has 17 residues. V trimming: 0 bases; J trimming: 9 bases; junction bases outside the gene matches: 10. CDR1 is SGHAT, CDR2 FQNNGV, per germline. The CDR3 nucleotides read TGTGCCAGCAGCTTAGATGAAATACGGACAGGGAGTTCACCCCTCCACTTT. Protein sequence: CASSLDEIRTGSSPLHF. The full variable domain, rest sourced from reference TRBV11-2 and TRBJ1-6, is EAGVAQSPRYKIIEKRQSVAFWCNPISGHATLYWYQQILGQGPKLLIQFQNNGVVDDSQLPKDRFSAERLKGVDSTLKIQPAKLEDSAVYLCASSLDEIRTGSSPLHFGNGTRLTVT.

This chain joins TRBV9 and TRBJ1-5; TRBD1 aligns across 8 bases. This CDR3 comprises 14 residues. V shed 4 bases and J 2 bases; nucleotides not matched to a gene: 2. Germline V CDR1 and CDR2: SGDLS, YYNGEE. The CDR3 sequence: CASSLTGGNQPQHF. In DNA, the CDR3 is TGTGCCAGCAGCCTGACAGGGGGCAATCAGCCCCAGCATTTT.

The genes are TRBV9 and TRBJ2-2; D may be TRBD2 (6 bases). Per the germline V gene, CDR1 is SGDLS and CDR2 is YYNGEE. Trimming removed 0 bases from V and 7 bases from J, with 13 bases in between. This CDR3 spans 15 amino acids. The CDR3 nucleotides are TGTGCCAGCAGCGTAGCTGGCGGAGGGAGCGGGGAGCTGTTTTTT. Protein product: CASSVAGGGSGELFF.